The 20 T cell receptor beta chains listed next were all sequenced from one sample in a study of T cells in Graves' hyperthyroidism and ophthalmopathy. TCR beta CDR3 sequences were amplified from RNA transcripts. First-round RT-PCR with HTBI primers amplified the TCR CDR3 region. MiXCR, applied by TCRdb to the multiplex PCR reads, yields one record per CDR3 protein. Of some 300,000 distinct CDR3 sequences in the sample, around 20% were seen once. Sequencing was performed on blood. These receptors were obtained from a man between 50 and 59 years old with Graves' ophthalmopathy.

This clonotype was detected only a few times. A single base separates this from a much larger clone, so it may be a read error. The gene calls are TRBV12-3 or TRBV12-4 and TRBJ2-4, with TRBD1 as a possible D gene (5 bases). Trimming removed 1 base from V and 3 bases from J, with 10 bases in between. The CDR3 extends over 15 amino acids. The CDR3 DNA reads as TGTGCCAGCAGTTTAGGGCAGGGTCTCAAAAACATTCAGTACTTC. Its translation: CASSLGQGLKNIQYF.

The rearrangement joins TRBV4-2 to TRBJ2-3; D unresolved. V dropped 0 bases and J dropped 0 bases, with 7 bases sitting between them. The germline V gene has CDR1 LGHNA and CDR2 YNFKEQ. The CDR3 contains 15 residues. CDR3 protein: CASSQDLSSTDTQYF. CDR3 sequence (DNA): TGTGCCAGCAGCCAAGATCTTTCGAGCACAGATACGCAGTATTTT.

This clonotype has at least ten counts. V and J are TRBV7-6 and TRBJ1-2; D remains unclear. CDR3 length equals 13 residues. CDR1 SGHVS and CDR2 FNYEAQ come from the germline V gene. Trimming removed 1 base from V and 3 bases from J, with 6 bases in between. This CDR3 is CASSLGGDYGYTF. CDR3 nucleotides: TGTGCCAGCAGCTTAGGGGGAGACTATGGCTACACCTTC.

The sample holds many counts of this clonotype. The V gene is TRBV7-2, the J gene TRBJ1-5, with D possibly matching TRBD1 (5 bases). Trimming removed 5 bases at V and 2 bases at J, with 13 bases between. CDR3 size: 15 residues. Germline V gene sequence: CDR1 SGHTA, CDR2 FQGNSA. CDR3 loop: CASSTQGDGNQPQHF. CDR3 sequence (DNA): TGTGCCAGCAGCACGCAAGGGGATGGCAATCAGCCCCAGCATTTT.

Ten or more counts support this clonotype. The chain uses TRBV28 and TRBJ2-7; 10 nucleotides agree with TRBD2. V lost 6 bases, J lost 3 bases, and 8 bases stayed unmatched. This CDR3 spans 15 amino acids. The germline gives CDR1 MDHEN, CDR2 SYDVKM. The CDR3 DNA reads TGTGCCAGCAGCCCCGCTAGCGGGAGACGCTACGAGCAGTACTTC. It codes for CASSPASGRRYEQYF.

The sample holds a few counts of this clonotype. The chain carries TRBV7-9 and TRBJ2-2, with D possibly being TRBD1 (6 bases). CDR3 length: 15 amino acids. Per germline, CDR1 SEHNR and CDR2 FQNEAQ (reference sequence). V was cut by 5 bases and J by 5 bases, with 15 bases left in between. The CDR3 region has the DNA TGTGCCAGCAGCCGGGACACCGCTGGGACCGGGGAGCTGTTTTTT. This codes for CASSRDTAGTGELFF.

This clonotype was found a few times. The DNA of the CDR3 is TGTGCCAGCAGGGCTAGCGGAAACTACGAGCAGTACTTC. Protein product: CASRASGNYEQYF. The chain links TRBV3-1 to TRBJ2-7; 7 nucleotides match TRBD2. Unmatched junction bases numbered 5, after V lost 6 bases and J lost 3 bases. Germline V gives CDR1 LGHDT, CDR2 YNNKEL (reference sequence). The CDR3 totals 13 residues.

This clonotype turned up a few times. V is TRBV25-1 and J is TRBJ1-1; D gene unclear. From germline, CDR1 is MGHDK and CDR2 SYGVNS. This CDR3 has 12 residues. The V end lost 6 bases, the J end lost 1 base, and 6 bases lay between the germline ends. In DNA form, the CDR3 reads TGTGCCAGCAGGGTATCGAACACTGAAGCTTTCTTT. Its translation: CASRVSNTEAFF.

Many counts were recorded for this clonotype. V gene TRBV6-1 combines with J gene TRBJ1-6; D remains ambiguous. CDR3 size: 16 residues. Per germline, CDR1 MNHNS and CDR2 SASEGT. With 1 base removed from V and 4 bases from J, the gap between germline ends came to 11 bases. The CDR3 loop reads CASSEGAVRYNSPLHF. The DNA for the CDR3 is TGTGCCAGCAGTGAAGGGGCAGTACGTTATAATTCACCCCTCCACTTT.

The rearrangement joins TRBV7-9 to TRBJ2-2, with 9 bases matching TRBD2. From germline, CDR1 is SEHNR and CDR2 FQNEAQ (reference sequence). CDR3 length: 14 residues. The junction had 4 bases not matched to a gene; V was cut back by 4 bases and J by 7 bases. CDR3 protein: CASSWTSDGGELFF. The CDR3 coding sequence is TGTGCCAGCAGCTGGACTAGCGACGGCGGGGAGCTGTTTTTT.

CDR3 amino acids: CASSLEGSSDFTQYF. The CDR3 nucleotides are TGTGCCAGCAGCTTAGAGGGCAGTAGCGATTTTACGCAGTATTTT. The chain links TRBV7-9 to TRBJ2-3, with D possibly being TRBD2 (5 bases). The V gene lost 1 base and the J gene lost 8 bases, with 16 bases spanning the gap. This CDR3 contains 15 residues. The germline gives CDR1 SEHNR, CDR2 FQNEAQ (reference sequence).

This clonotype was counted ten times or more. This chain connects TRBV28 to TRBJ2-3, with D perhaps matching TRBD2 (6 bases). CDR1 and CDR2 from the germline V gene are MDHEN and SYDVKM. There are 12 residues in the CDR3. V lost 7 bases to trimming and J lost 10 bases, with 15 bases between them. For the CDR3, the DNA is TGTGCCAGCACCCTGGAGGGACGTGCGCAGTATTTT. Its translation: CASTLEGRAQYF. Using reference TRBV28 and TRBJ2-3 for the parts outside the CDR3, the full variable domain is DVKVTQSSRYLVKRTGEKVFLECVQDMDHENMFWYRQDPGLGLRLIYFSYDVKMKEKGDIPEGYSVSREKKERFSLILESASTNQTSMYLCASTLEGRAQYFGPGTRLTVL.

Only a few counts were recorded for this clonotype. The J gene is TRBJ2-2, the V gene TRBV5-1; 9 nucleotides align to TRBD1. The CDR3 covers 16 residues. V dropped 4 bases and J dropped 2; count of bases not matched to a gene: 6. Looked up from germline, CDR1 is SGHRS and CDR2 is YFSETQ. The CDR3 loop is CASSLRTGGNTGELFF. DNA of the CDR3: TGCGCCAGCAGCCTGCGAACAGGGGGCAACACCGGGGAGCTGTTTTTT. Full variable domain (remainder filled in from reference TRBV5-1 and TRBJ2-2): KAGVTQTPRYLIKTRGQQVTLSCSPISGHRSVSWYQQTPGQGLQFLFEYFSETQRNKGNFPGRFSGRQFSNSRSEMNVSTLELGDSALYLCASSLRTGGNTGELFFGEGSRLTVL.

This clonotype was counted between two and nine times. The V and J genes are TRBV15 and TRBJ2-3; D remains unclear. The CDR3 totals 13 residues. Germline loops: CDR1 LNHNV, CDR2 YYDKDF (reference sequence). V was cut by 4 bases and J by 2 bases, with 7 bases left in between. CDR3 sequence (DNA): TGTGCCACCAGCAAGGGCACCACAGATACGCAGTATTTT. The encoded protein is CATSKGTTDTQYF.

This clonotype occurred many times. The chain links TRBV2 to TRBJ2-1; D is undetermined. V shed 6 bases and J shed 7 bases, with 4 bases lying between them. The CDR3 contains 10 residues. Germline V gives CDR1 SNHLY, CDR2 FYNNEI. The CDR3 protein is CASRGNEQFF. In nucleotides, the CDR3 is TGTGCCAGCAGGGGTAATGAGCAGTTCTTC.

This clonotype came up a few times. This chain connects TRBV10-3 to TRBJ1-6; a possible D gene is TRBD1 (5 bases). The CDR3 has 16 amino acids. V shed 5 bases and J shed 7 bases, with 18 bases lying between them. Germline V gene lookup returns CDR1 ENHRY and CDR2 SYGVKD. The CDR3 here is CAISKTDAIGNSPLHF. The CDR3 DNA reads as TGTGCCATCAGTAAGACAGACGCCATAGGGAATTCACCCCTCCACTTT.

V and J are TRBV6-1 and TRBJ2-2, with TRBD1 matching 12 bases. This CDR3 is built from 18 residues. CDR1 and CDR2 (germline): MNHNS, SASEGT. V was pared by 2 bases and J by 6 bases, with 10 bases of the junction left unmatched. CDR3 sequence: CASSEISGTGGDPGELFF. The CDR3 DNA reads TGTGCCAGCAGTGAAATTTCCGGGACAGGGGGCGATCCCGGGGAGCTGTTTTTT.

The V and J genes are TRBV24-1 and TRBJ2-5; D is perhaps TRBD2 (6 bases). CDR1 is KGHDR, CDR2 SFDVKD, per germline. The CDR3 length is 17 residues. V was cut by 4 bases and J by 4 bases, with 21 bases left in between. The CDR3 coding sequence is TGTGCCACCAGTGACCCCGACTCTCCCGGGACTCGAGAGACCCAGTACTTC. The encoded protein is CATSDPDSPGTRETQYF.

This clonotype was counted between two and nine times. The gene calls are TRBV6-1 and TRBJ2-7, with 11 bases lining up with TRBD2. This CDR3 contains 12 residues. With 8 bases clipped from V and 5 bases from J, the junction kept 2 bases outside the gene matches. Germline CDR1 is MNHNS and CDR2 is SASEGT. CDR3 DNA sequence: TGTGCCAGCCTACTAGCGGGAGACGAGCAGTACTTC. Translated, it gives CASLLAGDEQYF.

The sample holds many counts of this clonotype. CDR3 sequence reads: CASSPRRGQETQYF. In nucleotides, the CDR3 is TGTGCCAGCAGCCCCCGGCGGGGGCAAGAGACCCAGTACTTC. The chain uses TRBV7-9 and TRBJ2-5, with TRBD2 matching over 7 bases. The CDR3 has 14 amino acids. The germline V gene has CDR1 SEHNR and CDR2 FQNEAQ (reference sequence). V trimming: 5 bases; J trimming: 2 bases; junction bases outside the gene matches: 5.